The clone carrying this T cell receptor beta chain showed up just a few times. Its matching antigen is unknown. Using immunoSEQ multiplex PCR, the repertoire was profiled, and TCRdb retains in-frame clones only, with some absent. The table includes around 170,000 clones, 87% detected once. This specimen comes from a study of Ad26.COV2.S vaccination and SARS-CoV-2 variants. The CDR3 loop spans 14 amino acids. Per germline, CDR1 LGHDT and CDR2 YNNKEL (reference sequence). V was pared by 1 base and J by 5 bases, with 8 bases between. Whole-study findings and limits: Placebo recipients and vaccine recipients were similar in non-spike TCR breadth.

The rearrangement uses TRBV3-1 (or the pseudogene TRBV3-2) and TRBJ2-2; D remains ambiguous. The TCR comes from a human donor who had recovered from COVID-19. The sample was peripheral blood, taken after recovery from COVID-19. In nucleotides, the CDR3 is TGTGCCAGCAGCCAAGGAGGTGGTACCGGGGAGCTGTTTTTT. Translation: CASSQGGGTGELFF.